Each of the 10 T cell receptor beta chains below was sequenced from the same sample in a study of cytotoxic CD8 clonotypes in ibrutinib-treated CLL. Generated by immunoSEQ multiplex PCR, the TCRdb table keeps only in-frame clones and is missing some. The sample yields 140,000 to 150,000 clones, roughly 76% seen once. Sample: PBMCs, taken after 24 months of ibrutinib treatment. These receptors all come from a human donor with chronic lymphocytic leukemia.

V usage is TRBV6-6 and J usage is TRBJ1-2; D is unclear. The CDR3 contains 13 residues. With 6 bases removed from V and 8 bases from J, the gap between germline ends came to 16 bases. Germline CDR1 reads MNHNY; CDR2 reads SVGAGI (reference sequence). CDR3 amino acids: CASRPAPAGGYTF. In DNA form, the CDR3 reads TGTGCCAGCAGACCCGCCCCGGCGGGGGGCTACACCTTC.

The V call is TRBV7-9, the J call TRBJ2-7, with TRBD2 identical over 7 bases. The CDR3 contains 13 residues. Germline CDR1 is SEHNR and CDR2 is FQNEAQ (reference sequence). The V segment lost 5 bases and the J segment 7 bases; nucleotides outside the gene matches: 8. The CDR3: CASSPQTSSEQYF. In DNA, the CDR3 is TGTGCCAGCAGCCCCCAGACTAGCAGTGAGCAGTACTTC. Full variable domain (rest looked up from reference TRBV7-9 and TRBJ2-7): DTGVSQNPRHKITKRGQNVTFRCDPISEHNRLYWYRQTLGQGPEFLTYFQNEAQLEKSRLLSDRFSAERPKGSFSTLEIQRTEQGDSAMYLCASSPQTSSEQYFGPGTRLTVT.

This chain links TRBV10-2 with TRBJ2-3; D is possibly TRBD2 (5 bases). The CDR3 extends over 13 amino acids. The V end was cut by 5 bases, the J end by 4 bases, with 10 bases between. Germline assignment: CDR1 WSHSY and CDR2 SAAADI. CDR3 bases: TGCGCCAGCAGTATCCTAGCTTCAGATACGCAGTATTTT. Its translation is CASSILASDTQYF.

The rearrangement joins TRBV7-9 to TRBJ2-5; 7 bases are a match to TRBD2. The CDR3 spans 15 residues. Unmatched junction bases numbered 7, after V lost 1 base and J lost 5 bases. Germline V lookup: CDR1 SEHNR, CDR2 FQNEAQ (reference sequence). This chain's CDR3 is CASSLVGEGRETQYF. The CDR3 DNA reads TGTGCCAGCAGCTTAGTGGGGGAGGGTCGGGAGACCCAGTACTTC.

The chain uses TRBV27 and TRBJ2-7, with D uncertain. CDR3 length equals 14 residues. Deletions cut 3 bases from V and 2 bases from J, with 11 bases between. Germline CDR1 reads MNHEY; CDR2 reads SMNVEV (reference sequence). The CDR3 is CASSFKGNAYEQYF. The CDR3, as DNA: TGTGCCAGCAGTTTTAAAGGGAACGCCTACGAGCAGTACTTC.

V usage is TRBV7-2 and J usage is TRBJ1-2, with TRBD1 as a possible D gene (5 bases). V was shortened by 5 bases and J by 5 bases, with 12 bases between the two germline ends. The CDR3 consists of 13 residues. CDR1 is SGHTA, CDR2 FQGNSA, per germline. As DNA, the CDR3 is TGTGCCAGCAGCCCCGGGACCGCTTATGGCTACACCTTC. This sequence encodes CASSPGTAYGYTF.

CDR3 protein: CASSIMGWGYEQYF. CDR3 DNA sequence: TGTGCCAGTAGTATCATGGGTTGGGGCTACGAGCAGTACTTC. This rearrangement joins TRBV19 to TRBJ2-7, with D uncertain. There are 14 residues in the CDR3. The V end was cut by 3 bases, the J end by 3 bases, with 12 bases between. Germline lookup yields CDR1 LNHDA and CDR2 SQIVND (reference sequence).

The table lists this clone with a count of one. The chain recombines TRBV19 with TRBJ2-7, with TRBD1 matching 11 bases. V trimming: 3 bases; J trimming: 3 bases; junction bases outside the gene matches: 4. The CDR3 is made up of 15 amino acids. Germline lookup yields CDR1 LNHDA and CDR2 SQIVND (reference sequence). CDR3 sequence: CASSMVDRGLYEQYF. CDR3 nucleotides: TGTGCCAGTAGTATGGTGGACAGGGGGCTCTACGAGCAGTACTTC.

The rearrangement links TRBV19 to TRBJ2-3; D unclear. This CDR3 is built from 12 residues. The V end lost 5 bases, the J end lost 3 bases, and 6 bases lay between the germline ends. CDR1 and CDR2 from the germline V gene are LNHDA and SQIVND (reference sequence). The CDR3 DNA reads as TGTGCCAGTAGTTCACAAACAGATACGCAGTATTTT. This translates into CASSSQTDTQYF.

The chain carries TRBV2 and TRBJ2-3; D is tentatively TRBD1 or TRBD2 (5 bases each). CDR1 is SNHLY and CDR2 is FYNNEI in the germline V gene. Trimming left V 8 bases short and J 0 bases short, with 12 bases between. CDR3 length: 14 residues. The CDR3: CASGGALSTDTQYF. CDR3 bases: TGTGCCAGCGGGGGTGCACTAAGCACAGATACGCAGTATTTT.